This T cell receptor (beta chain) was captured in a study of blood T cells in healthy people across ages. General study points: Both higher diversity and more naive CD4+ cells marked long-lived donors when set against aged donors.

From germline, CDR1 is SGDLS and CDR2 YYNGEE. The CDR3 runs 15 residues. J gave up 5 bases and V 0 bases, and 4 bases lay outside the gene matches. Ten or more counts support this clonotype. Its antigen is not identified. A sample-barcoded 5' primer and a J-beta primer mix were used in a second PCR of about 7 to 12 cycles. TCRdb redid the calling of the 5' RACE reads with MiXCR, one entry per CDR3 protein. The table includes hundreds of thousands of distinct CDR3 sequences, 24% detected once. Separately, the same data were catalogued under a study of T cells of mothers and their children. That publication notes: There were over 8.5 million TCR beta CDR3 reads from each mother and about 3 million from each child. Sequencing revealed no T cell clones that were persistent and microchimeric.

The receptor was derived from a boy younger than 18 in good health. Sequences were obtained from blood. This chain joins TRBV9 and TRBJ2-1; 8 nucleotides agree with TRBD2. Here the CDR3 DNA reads TGTGCCAGCAGCGTAGTCGGGGGGGGAGACAATGAGCAGTTCTTC. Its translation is CASSVVGGGDNEQFF.